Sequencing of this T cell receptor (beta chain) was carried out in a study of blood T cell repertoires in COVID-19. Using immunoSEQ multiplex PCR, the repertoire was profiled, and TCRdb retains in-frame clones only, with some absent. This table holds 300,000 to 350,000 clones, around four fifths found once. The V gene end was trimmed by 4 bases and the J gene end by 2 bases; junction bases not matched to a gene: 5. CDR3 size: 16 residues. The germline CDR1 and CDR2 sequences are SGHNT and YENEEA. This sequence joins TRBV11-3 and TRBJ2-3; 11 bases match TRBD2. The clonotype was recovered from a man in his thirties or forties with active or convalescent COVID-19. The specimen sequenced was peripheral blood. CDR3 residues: CASSSGTSGPTDTQYF. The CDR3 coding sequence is TGTGCCAGCAGCTCAGGGACTAGCGGACCCACAGATACGCAGTATTTT.